The 21 T cell receptor beta chains reported below all come from one sample, sequenced in a study of blood T cell repertoires in COVID-19. Some clones are missing from TCRdb's copy, which holds only in-frame ones; the method was immunoSEQ multiplex PCR. The data hold 100,000 to 120,000 clones, with 84% observed a single time. Sequencing input: peripheral blood. These receptors all come from a woman in her thirties or forties with acute or convalescent COVID-19.

The V and J genes are TRBV27 and TRBJ1-2; a weak D match, TRBD1 (6 bases). Germline assignment: CDR1 MNHEY and CDR2 SMNVEV (reference sequence). Trimming took 4 bases from V and 3 from J, leaving 9 bases between them. This CDR3 has 13 residues. Here the CDR3 reads CASSSDSDYGYTF. The CDR3 region has the DNA TGTGCCAGCAGTTCGGACAGCGACTATGGCTACACCTTC.

The rearrangement links TRBV5-1 to TRBJ1-2; 11 bases are shared with TRBD1. V was pared by 7 bases and J by 6 bases, with 8 bases of the junction left unmatched. The length of the CDR3 is 14 residues. The V gene's germline CDR1 is SGHRS and CDR2 YFSETQ. The CDR3 region has the DNA TGCGCCAGCCGACGGACAGGGGGCTTGGATGGCTACACCTTC. Its translation is CASRRTGGLDGYTF.

The chain joins TRBV30 to TRBJ1-3; D is possibly TRBD1 (6 bases). CDR1 and CDR2 (germline): GTSNPN, SVGIG (reference sequence). The germline V and J ends were trimmed by 3 bases and 1 base, with 16 bases remaining between them. This CDR3 is built from 16 residues. The CDR3 spells CAWSRRRGGSGNTIYF. CDR3 bases: TGTGCCTGGAGCCGGCGCAGGGGTGGATCTGGAAACACCATATATTTT.

The J gene is TRBJ1-1, the V gene TRBV13; D may be TRBD1 (5 bases). The CDR3 is 13 amino acids. CDR1 PRHDT and CDR2 FYEKMQ come from the germline V gene (reference sequence). V lost 4 bases, J lost 4 bases, and 10 bases lay in between. The DNA for the CDR3 is TGTGCCAGCAGCTGGGGGGGAGGCACTGAAGCTTTCTTT. Translating gives CASSWGGGTEAFF.

The rearrangement links TRBV11-2 to TRBJ1-3; D call uncertain. The CDR3 is 13 residues long. Trimming took 0 bases from V and 4 from J, leaving 4 bases between them. Looked up from germline, CDR1 is SGHAT and CDR2 is FQNNGV. CDR3 in amino acids: CASSLDRGNTIYF. In DNA, the CDR3 is TGTGCCAGCAGCTTAGATCGGGGAAACACCATATATTTT.

The chain carries TRBV15 and TRBJ1-2; D is possibly TRBD1 (5 bases). This CDR3 is 16 amino acids long. The germline CDR1 and CDR2 sequences are LNHNV and YYDKDF (reference sequence). Trimming removed 1 base from V and 0 bases from J, with 12 bases in between. The CDR3 coding sequence is TGTGCCACCAGCAGAGGGGGGACTCTAACTAACTATGGCTACACCTTC. Translated: CATSRGGTLTNYGYTF.

The chain couples TRBV7-2 to TRBJ2-3; 7 positions match TRBD1. Germline V gene data show CDR1 as SGHTA and CDR2 as FQGNSA. Trimming cost V 2 bases and J 2 bases; bases outside gene matches: 4. This CDR3 contains 15 residues. The CDR3 loop reads CASSLWGQYTDTQYF. DNA for the CDR3: TGTGCCAGCAGCTTATGGGGACAGTACACAGATACGCAGTATTTT.

The V and J genes are TRBV7-9 and TRBJ1-5; D possibly corresponds to TRBD1 (5 bases). The germline V gene encodes CDR1 SEHNR and CDR2 FQNEAQ (reference sequence). The CDR3 covers 15 residues. V was trimmed by 3 bases and J by 2 bases, leaving 11 bases between them. The CDR3 nucleotides read TGTGCCAGCAGCTTTTCAGGGTCCGGCAATCAGCCCCAGCATTTT. Amino acid sequence: CASSFSGSGNQPQHF.

The chain joins TRBV7-9 to TRBJ1-1; D gene unclear. Trimming took 8 bases from V and 0 from J, leaving 13 bases between them. CDR1 SEHNR and CDR2 FQNEAQ come from the germline V gene (reference sequence). The CDR3 has 14 residues. CDR3 loop: CASGGKFMNTEAFF. CDR3 bases: TGTGCCAGCGGCGGCAAGTTCATGAACACTGAAGCTTTCTTT. Together with reference TRBV7-9 and TRBJ1-1, the CDR3 gives the full variable domain: DTGVSQNPRHKITKRGQNVTFRCDPISEHNRLYWYRQTLGQGPEFLTYFQNEAQLEKSRLLSDRFSAERPKGSFSTLEIQRTEQGDSAMYLCASGGKFMNTEAFFGQGTRLTVV.

The chain employs TRBV3-1 (or the pseudogene TRBV3-2) and TRBJ2-6, with D perhaps matching TRBD1 (6 bases). Trimming took 4 bases from V and 3 from J, leaving 19 bases between them. The germline V gene encodes CDR1 LGHDT and CDR2 YNNKEL (reference sequence). The CDR3 extends over 18 amino acids. The CDR3 sequence: CASSPPGYRADGANVLTF. CDR3 bases: TGTGCCAGCAGCCCACCGGGGTACAGGGCTGATGGGGCCAACGTCCTGACTTTC.

The chain has TRBV19 and TRBJ1-3; 9 nucleotides match TRBD1. After removal of 5 bases from V and 0 bases from J, the junction contained 5 bases not matched to a gene. Germline-derived CDR1 and CDR2 are LNHDA and SQIVND (reference sequence). The CDR3 covers 16 residues. The CDR3 coding sequence is TGTGCCAGTAGTCCAGGACAGGGGTCCTCTGGAAACACCATATATTTT. The encoded protein is CASSPGQGSSGNTIYF. The complete variable domain, with remaining parts taken from reference TRBV19 and TRBJ1-3, reads DGGITQSPKYLFRKEGQNVTLSCEQNLNHDAMYWYRQDPGQGLRLIYYSQIVNDFQKGDIAEGYSVSREKKESFPLTVTSAQKNPTAFYLCASSPGQGSSGNTIYFGEGSWLTVV.

The rearrangement uses TRBV18 and TRBJ1-5; 11 bases line up with TRBD1. The germline V gene encodes CDR1 KGHSH and CDR2 LQKENI. This CDR3 spans 17 amino acids. V was clipped by 2 bases and J by 0 bases; unmatched bases: 3. The CDR3 loop is CASSPSGTGGSNQPQHF. DNA of the CDR3: TGTGCCAGCTCACCATCCGGGACAGGGGGTAGCAATCAGCCCCAGCATTTT.

The V gene is TRBV21-1, the J gene TRBJ2-2; the DNA was not compared with TRBD1, the D call given in the table. TRBV21-1 is reported as a pseudogene. This CDR3 spans 15 amino acids. The CDR3 DNA reads TGTGCCAGCAGCGGGGACAGGGGGAACACCGGGGAGCTGTTTTTT. Residues: CASSGDRGNTGELFF.

The chain uses TRBV9 and TRBJ2-3; TRBD2 aligns across 12 bases. The CDR3 length is 16 residues. The germline gives CDR1 SGDLS, CDR2 YYNGEE. V was clipped by 4 bases and J by 2 bases; unmatched bases: 5. CDR3 bases: TGTGCCAGCAGCCCGCGACTAGCGGGGGACACAGATACGCAGTATTTT. Its protein is CASSPRLAGDTDTQYF.

The CDR3 DNA reads as TGTGCCAGCAGCTTAAGAGACAGGGGTCTCGAGCAGTACTTC. Its translation: CASSLRDRGLEQYF. The chain links TRBV11-2 to TRBJ2-7, with 8 bases identical to TRBD1. Germline loops: CDR1 SGHAT, CDR2 FQNNGV. This CDR3 contains 14 residues. The trim removed 2 bases at V and 6 bases at J, leaving 6 bases unmatched.

This rearrangement joins TRBV5-6 to TRBJ2-3, with 14 bases matching TRBD2. The CDR3 is made up of 16 amino acids. The V gene's germline CDR1 is SGHDT and CDR2 YYEEEE. V lost 4 bases, J lost 6 bases, and 7 bases stayed unmatched. The CDR3 DNA reads as TGTGCCAGCAGCCAGACTAGCGGGGGGGCCTCTGATACGCAGTATTTT. It translates to CASSQTSGGASDTQYF.

The V call is TRBV7-2, the J call TRBJ1-2; weak D call: TRBD1 (6 bases). The germline V gene has CDR1 SGHTA and CDR2 FQGNSA. The CDR3 contains 17 residues. The V gene lost 0 bases and the J gene lost 6 bases, with 20 bases spanning the gap. CDR3 nucleotides: TGTGCCAGCAGCTTAGCTCCGTCGACAGGTGGTGTGAATGGCTACACCTTC. Translating gives CASSLAPSTGGVNGYTF.

The chain links TRBV5-1 to TRBJ2-1, with D uncertain. Trimming stripped 0 bases from V and 3 bases from J, with 7 bases between. This CDR3 contains 14 residues. Germline loops: CDR1 SGHRS, CDR2 YFSETQ. The CDR3 region is CASSLGEFYNEQFF. In nucleotides, the CDR3 is TGCGCCAGCAGCTTGGGCGAGTTCTACAATGAGCAGTTCTTC.

The sample holds a few counts of this clone. The chain links TRBV5-3 to TRBJ1-5; possible D gene TRBD1, 6 bases. Being an ORF, TRBV5-3 has a function that is uncertain. Trimming stripped 3 bases from V and 5 bases from J, with 12 bases between. The length of the CDR3 is 14 residues. The CDR3 spells CARSCLQGYQPQHF. The CDR3 DNA reads as TGTGCCAGAAGCTGTCTACAGGGATATCAGCCCCAGCATTTT.

The chain is built from TRBV5-6 and TRBJ1-4; D is uncertain. V was pared by 2 bases and J by 5 bases, with 10 bases between. The CDR3 totals 14 residues. Germline CDR1 and CDR2: SGHDT and YYEEEE. The CDR3 DNA sequence: TGTGCCAGCAGCTTCGGCAGGATAAATGAAAAACTGTTTTTT. Translation gives CASSFGRINEKLFF.

The V call is TRBV19, the J call TRBJ1-4; D call uncertain. V was cut by 0 bases and J by 7 bases, with 12 bases left in between. Looked up from germline, CDR1 is LNHDA and CDR2 is SQIVND (reference sequence). This CDR3 contains 15 residues. CDR3 nucleotide sequence: TGTGCCAGTAGTATAGATAATCGGAGGACTGAAAAACTGTTTTTT. This gives the protein CASSIDNRRTEKLFF.